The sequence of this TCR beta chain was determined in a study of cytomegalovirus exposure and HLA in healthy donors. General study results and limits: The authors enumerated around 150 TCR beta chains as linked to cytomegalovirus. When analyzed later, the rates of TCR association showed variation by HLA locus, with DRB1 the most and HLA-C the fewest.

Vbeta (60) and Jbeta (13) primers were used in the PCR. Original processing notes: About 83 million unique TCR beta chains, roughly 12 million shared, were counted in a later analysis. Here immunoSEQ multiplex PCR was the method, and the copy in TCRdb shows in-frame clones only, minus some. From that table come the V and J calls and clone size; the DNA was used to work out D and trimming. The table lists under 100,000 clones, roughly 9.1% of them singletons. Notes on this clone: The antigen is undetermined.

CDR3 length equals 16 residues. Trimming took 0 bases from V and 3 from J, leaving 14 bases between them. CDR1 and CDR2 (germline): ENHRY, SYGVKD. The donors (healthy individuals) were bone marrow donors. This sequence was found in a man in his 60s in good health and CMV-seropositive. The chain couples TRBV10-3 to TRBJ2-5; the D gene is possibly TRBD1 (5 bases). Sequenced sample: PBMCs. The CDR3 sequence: CAISESIGRVKETQYF. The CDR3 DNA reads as TGTGCCATCAGTGAGTCGATCGGCAGGGTTAAAGAGACCCAGTACTTC.